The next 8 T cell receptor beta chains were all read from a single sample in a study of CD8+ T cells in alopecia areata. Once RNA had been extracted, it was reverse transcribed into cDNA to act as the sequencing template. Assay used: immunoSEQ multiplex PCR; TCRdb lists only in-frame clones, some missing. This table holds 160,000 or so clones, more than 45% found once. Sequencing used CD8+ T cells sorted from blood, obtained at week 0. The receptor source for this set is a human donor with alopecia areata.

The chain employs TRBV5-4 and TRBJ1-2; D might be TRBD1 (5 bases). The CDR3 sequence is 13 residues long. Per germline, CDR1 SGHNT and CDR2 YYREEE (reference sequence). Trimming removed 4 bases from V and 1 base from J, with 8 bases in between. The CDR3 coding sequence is TGTGCCAGCAGCCCCGGGGGTAACTATGGCTACACCTTC. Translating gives CASSPGGNYGYTF.

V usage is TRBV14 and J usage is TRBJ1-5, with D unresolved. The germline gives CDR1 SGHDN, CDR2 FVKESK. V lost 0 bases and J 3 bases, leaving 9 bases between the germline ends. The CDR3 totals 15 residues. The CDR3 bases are TGTGCCAGCAGCCAAGACTGCACCTACAATCAGCCCCAGCATTTT. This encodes CASSQDCTYNQPQHF.

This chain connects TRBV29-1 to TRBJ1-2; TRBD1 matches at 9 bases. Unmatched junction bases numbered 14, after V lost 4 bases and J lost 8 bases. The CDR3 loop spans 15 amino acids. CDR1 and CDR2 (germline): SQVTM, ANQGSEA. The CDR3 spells CSVVWTGVGSRGYTF. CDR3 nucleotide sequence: TGCAGCGTTGTTTGGACAGGGGTTGGGTCTCGGGGCTACACCTTC.

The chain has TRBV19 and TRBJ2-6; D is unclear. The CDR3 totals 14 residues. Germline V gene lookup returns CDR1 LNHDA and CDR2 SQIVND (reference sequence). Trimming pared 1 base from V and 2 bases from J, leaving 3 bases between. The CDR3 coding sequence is TGTGCCAGTAGTATAGGTCCTGGGGCCAACGTCCTGACTTTC. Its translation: CASSIGPGANVLTF.

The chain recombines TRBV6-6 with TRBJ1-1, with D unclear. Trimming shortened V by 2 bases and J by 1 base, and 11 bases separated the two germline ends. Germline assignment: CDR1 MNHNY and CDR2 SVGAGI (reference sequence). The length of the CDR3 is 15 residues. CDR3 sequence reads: CASSYPMGANTEAFF. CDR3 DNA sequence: TGTGCCAGCAGTTACCCGATGGGAGCGAACACTGAAGCTTTCTTT.

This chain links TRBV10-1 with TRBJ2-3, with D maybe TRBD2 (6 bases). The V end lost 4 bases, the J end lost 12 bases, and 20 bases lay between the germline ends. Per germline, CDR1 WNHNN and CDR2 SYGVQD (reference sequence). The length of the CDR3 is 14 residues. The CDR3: CASSAKAGSNPQYF. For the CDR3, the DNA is TGCGCCAGCAGTGCTAAGGCGGGGAGTAATCCCCAGTATTTT.

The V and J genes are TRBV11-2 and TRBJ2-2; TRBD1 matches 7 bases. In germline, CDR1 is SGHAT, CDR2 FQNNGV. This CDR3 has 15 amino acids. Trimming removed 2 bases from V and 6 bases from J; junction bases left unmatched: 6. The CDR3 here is CASSLLGGAPGELFF. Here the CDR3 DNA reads TGTGCCAGCAGCTTACTAGGGGGCGCCCCCGGGGAGCTGTTTTTT.

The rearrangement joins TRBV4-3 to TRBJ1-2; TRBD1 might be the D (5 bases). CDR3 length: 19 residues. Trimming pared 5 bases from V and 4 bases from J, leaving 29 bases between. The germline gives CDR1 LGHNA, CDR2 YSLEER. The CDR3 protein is CASSEGSRGPEMWGYGYTF. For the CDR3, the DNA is TGCGCCAGCAGCGAAGGGTCCCGGGGCCCTGAGATGTGGGGCTATGGCTACACCTTC.